The 3 T cell receptor beta chains in this list originate from one sample, sequenced in a study of cytomegalovirus exposure and HLA in healthy donors. Primers included in the PCR were 60 Vbeta and 13 Jbeta primers. This table comes from immunoSEQ multiplex PCR, and its TCRdb copy is limited to in-frame clones, with some not included. The table has 100,000 to 120,000 clones, over 9.5% seen once. The material sequenced was PBMCs. The receptors were gathered from a man in his forties or fifties in good health and CMV-seropositive.

This clone was counted only a few times. V usage is TRBV9 and J usage is TRBJ1-3, with a possible D match to TRBD1 (6 bases). Germline V gives CDR1 SGDLS, CDR2 YYNGEE. CDR3 length equals 15 residues. V was cut by 3 bases and J by 0 bases, with 10 bases left in between. This CDR3 reads CASSGGHSSGNTIYF. The DNA of the CDR3 is TGTGCCAGCAGCGGGGGACATTCCTCTGGAAACACCATATATTTT. Together with reference TRBV9 and TRBJ1-3, the CDR3 gives the full variable domain: DSGVTQTPKHLITATGQRVTLRCSPRSGDLSVYWYQQSLDQGLQFLIQYYNGEERAKGNILERFSAQQFPDLHSELNLSSLELGDSALYFCASSGGHSSGNTIYFGEGSWLTVV.

This clone came up a few times. The gene calls are TRBV9 and TRBJ2-3; 7 bases align to TRBD2. The CDR3 covers 15 residues. V trimming: 4 bases; J trimming: 4 bases; junction bases outside the gene matches: 9. CDR1 is SGDLS and CDR2 is YYNGEE in the germline V gene. CDR3 sequence reads: CASSLSGALSDTQYF. The CDR3 coding sequence is TGTGCCAGCAGCTTAAGCGGGGCCCTTTCAGATACGCAGTATTTT.

This clone has more than one count but fewer than ten. The rearrangement joins TRBV30 to TRBJ2-7; no firm D call. The CDR3 runs to 14 residues. The germline gives CDR1 GTSNPN, CDR2 SVGIG (reference sequence). V shed 0 bases and J shed 6 bases, with 15 bases lying between them. The CDR3 here is CAWSVSGSLAEQYF. CDR3 bases: TGTGCCTGGAGTGTGTCAGGCAGTTTGGCCGAGCAGTACTTC.